The clone carrying this T cell receptor (beta chain) was recorded many times. Antigen unknown. CDR1 SGHTA and CDR2 FQGNSA come from the germline V gene. The CDR3 consists of 15 residues. Trimming cost V 5 bases and J 0 bases, with 13 bases left between them. This entry is derived from a study of T cell repertoires in cytomegalovirus infection. Looking at the study overall: The public TCR beta signatures pointed to both CMV infection and matching HLA type.

Overall study findings and caveats: Totalled public TCR beta family frequency picked out people who carried CMV plus the relevant HLA. The study found HLA-C-restricted CMV-specific TCR beta clonotypes dominating the ex vivo response.

TCRdb re-derived calls from the reads in MiXCR, one entry per CDR3 protein. The table has roughly 150,000 distinct CDR3 sequences, roughly a quarter seen once. This receptor was taken from a human donor in good health (CMV status not recorded). Some clones in this sample may be carry-over from other donors' samples. The specimen was PBMCs. The rearrangement links TRBV7-2 to TRBJ1-2; tentatively, D is TRBD1 (5 bases). The CDR3 DNA is TGTGCCAGCAGCCCGAGCACAGGCCCTAACTATGGCTACACCTTC. This translates into CASSPSTGPNYGYTF.